One sample yielded the 30 T cell receptor beta chains listed below, sequenced in a study of early T cells in non-severe SARS-CoV-2 infection. TCRdb re-called the 5' RACE reads through MiXCR, storing one row per CDR3 protein. This sample has fewer than 120,000 distinct CDR3 sequences, with 10% to 15% found just once. The sample was whole blood, taken at baseline. These receptor sequences come from an adult who was a healthcare worker with PCR-confirmed SARS-CoV-2 infection or an uninfected control (not recorded which).

This chain joins TRBV7-9 and TRBJ1-1; a possible D gene is TRBD1 (6 bases). This CDR3 has 14 amino acids. From germline, CDR1 is SEHNR and CDR2 FQNEAQ (reference sequence). V was shortened by 5 bases and J by 2 bases, with 12 bases between the two germline ends. This chain's CDR3 is CASSPTQGNTEAFF. The DNA for the CDR3 is TGTGCCAGCAGCCCTACACAGGGTAACACTGAAGCTTTCTTT.

The sample holds many counts of this clonotype. J is TRBJ2-3 and V is TRBV20-1; 10 bases agree with TRBD1. CDR1 is DFQATT and CDR2 is SNEGSKA in the germline V gene (reference sequence). V trimming: 3 bases; J trimming: 14 bases; junction bases outside the gene matches: 8. This CDR3 has 12 amino acids. This CDR3 is CSASLSGDRGYF. In DNA, the CDR3 is TGCAGTGCTAGTTTGAGCGGGGACAGGGGGTATTTT.

This clonotype was seen ten or more times. The chain joins TRBV7-6 to TRBJ2-1; D is uncertain. Per the germline V gene, CDR1 is SGHVS and CDR2 is FNYEAQ. The CDR3 runs to 14 residues. Trimming cost V 8 bases and J 4 bases, with 15 bases left between them. The CDR3 reads CASDNGDGYNEQFF. CDR3 coding DNA: TGTGCCAGCGATAATGGGGATGGATACAATGAGCAGTTCTTC. Drawing the rest from reference TRBV7-6 and TRBJ2-1, the complete variable domain is GAGVSQSPRYKVTKRGQDVALRCDPISGHVSLYWYRQALGQGPEFLTYFNYEAQQDKSGLPNDRFSAERPEGSISTLTIQRTEQRDSAMYRCASDNGDGYNEQFFGPGTRLTVL.

This clonotype was picked up a small number of times. The chain joins TRBV6-5 to TRBJ2-3; D is possibly TRBD1 (6 bases). Germline loops: CDR1 MNHEY, CDR2 SVGAGI. This CDR3 is built from 16 residues. V gave up 2 bases and J gave up 2 bases, with 14 bases separating them. The CDR3 spells CASSYHNREITDTQYF. CDR3 DNA: TGTGCCAGCAGTTACCATAACAGGGAAATCACAGATACGCAGTATTTT.

The genes are TRBV6-2 or TRBV6-3 and TRBJ1-5, with D maybe TRBD1 (5 bases). Germline V CDR1 and CDR2: MNHEY, SVGEGT. The CDR3 contains 14 residues. Trimming removed 2 bases at V and 4 bases at J, with 9 bases between. Here the CDR3 reads CASSYLGQNQPQHF. CDR3 nucleotide sequence: TGTGCCAGCAGTTACCTTGGACAAAATCAGCCCCAGCATTTT.

This clonotype was observed a handful of times. The V gene is TRBV20-1, the J gene TRBJ2-7; perhaps TRBD1 as D (6 bases). The CDR3 sequence is 13 residues long. V lost 4 bases and J lost 5, with 15 bases in between. The germline CDR1 and CDR2 sequences are DFQATT and SNEGSKA (reference sequence). The CDR3 DNA follows: TGCAGTGCTATAGGGGGAGAGGGAGACGAGCAGTACTTC. Its protein product is CSAIGGEGDEQYF.

V and J are TRBV7-9 and TRBJ1-2; D is unclear. This CDR3 is built from 11 residues. Trimming pared 5 bases from V and 5 bases from J, leaving 6 bases between. Looked up from germline, CDR1 is SEHNR and CDR2 is FQNEAQ (reference sequence). CDR3 DNA: TGTGCCAGCAGCCAGGTTTATGGCTACACCTTC. Amino acids: CASSQVYGYTF.

The sample holds a few counts of this clonotype. The chain couples TRBV12-3 or TRBV12-4 to TRBJ2-1, with D unclear. V lost 6 bases and J 7 bases, leaving 19 bases between the germline ends. This CDR3 has 15 residues. CDR3 nucleotides: TGTGCCAGCAGATCAACTAACTACTACAAGAATGAGCAGTTCTTC. Protein sequence: CASRSTNYYKNEQFF.

This chain uses TRBV2 with TRBJ2-7; a possible D gene is TRBD1 (6 bases). The germline CDR1 and CDR2 sequences are SNHLY and FYNNEI. Trimming removed 5 bases at V and 1 base at J, with 15 bases between. The CDR3 length is 15 residues. The CDR3, as DNA: TGTGCCAGCAGTTTCACAGGGTTATCATCCTACGAGCAGTACTTC. Its protein product is CASSFTGLSSYEQYF.

This clonotype has just a few counts. V is TRBV27 and J is TRBJ1-4; 8 nucleotides align to TRBD1. This CDR3 contains 16 residues. The germline V gene has CDR1 MNHEY and CDR2 SMNVEV (reference sequence). V gave up 5 bases and J gave up 10 bases; unmatched junction bases: 15. The CDR3 loop reads CASSKKDQGAYGKLFF. The DNA of the CDR3 is TGTGCCAGCAGTAAAAAGGATCAGGGGGCTTATGGAAAACTGTTTTTT.

This clonotype was seen a handful of times. The J gene is TRBJ2-2, the V gene TRBV5-1; D ambiguous. CDR1 is SGHRS, CDR2 YFSETQ, per germline. The V gene lost 4 bases and the J gene lost 0 bases, with 19 bases spanning the gap. CDR3 length: 18 amino acids. DNA of the CDR3: TGCGCCAGCAGCCCCAACCCATCGACATCTGCGAACACCGGGGAGCTGTTTTTT. Its translation is CASSPNPSTSANTGELFF.

The rearrangement links TRBV20-1 to TRBJ1-1; D is ambiguous. The CDR3 length is 13 residues. Trimming stripped 0 bases from V and 1 base from J, with 6 bases between. Germline V gives CDR1 DFQATT, CDR2 SNEGSKA (reference sequence). The DNA for the CDR3 is TGCAGTGCTAGAGAGCTCCCGAACACTGAAGCTTTCTTT. Encoded protein: CSARELPNTEAFF.

This clonotype turned up a few times. The rearrangement links TRBV6-6 to TRBJ2-3, with 8 bases lining up with TRBD1. CDR1 and CDR2 from the germline V gene are MNHNY and SVGAGI (reference sequence). V lost 2 bases and J lost 2; bases outside the gene matches: 3. The CDR3 runs to 15 residues. The CDR3 region has the DNA TGTGCCAGCAGTTACCCAGGGGGCCCCACAGATACGCAGTATTTT. Its translation: CASSYPGGPTDTQYF.

This chain joins TRBV7-8 and TRBJ1-3, with 10 bases identical to TRBD1. Germline assignment: CDR1 SGHVS and CDR2 FQNEAQ. V shed 5 bases and J 0 bases; nucleotides not matched to a gene: 7. The CDR3 loop spans 17 amino acids. The CDR3 region is CASSQPGQGVSGNTIYF. The DNA of the CDR3 is TGTGCCAGCAGCCAACCAGGACAGGGGGTCTCTGGAAACACCATATATTTT.

This clonotype was recorded many times. The genes are TRBV11-1 and TRBJ2-2; D is ambiguous. Germline V gene data show CDR1 as SGHAT and CDR2 as FQDESV (reference sequence). Trimming took off 8 bases at V and 4 bases at J, with 11 bases between the two ends. There are 13 residues in the CDR3. The CDR3 region is CASGERFTGELFF. CDR3 nucleotide sequence: TGTGCCAGCGGGGAAAGGTTCACCGGGGAGCTGTTTTTT. Supplemented by reference TRBV11-1 and TRBJ2-2, the full variable domain reads EAEVAQSPRYKITEKSQAVAFWCDPISGHATLYWYRQILGQGPELLVQFQDESVVDDSQLPKDRFSAERLKGVDSTLKIQPAELGDSAMYLCASGERFTGELFFGEGSRLTVL.

The sample holds a few counts of this clonotype. CDR3 sequence: CASSRTSGPLVLETQYF. In nucleotides, the CDR3 is TGTGCCAGCAGCCGGACTAGCGGGCCTCTGGTTCTGGAGACCCAGTACTTC. The chain joins TRBV7-8 to TRBJ2-5; 11 bases map to TRBD2. This CDR3 contains 17 residues. The junction had 13 bases not matched to a gene; V was cut back by 5 bases and J by 5 bases. Germline loops: CDR1 SGHVS, CDR2 FQNEAQ.

The chain uses TRBV7-9 and TRBJ2-7, with 7 bases lining up with TRBD1. CDR3 size: 18 residues. The J segment lost 3 bases and the V segment lost 2 bases, leaving 16 bases of the junction unmatched. The V gene's germline CDR1 is SEHNR and CDR2 FQNEAQ (reference sequence). In nucleotides, the CDR3 is TGTGCCAGCAGCTTATCGGTCCCGGGTGAGACAGGGAACTACGAGCAGTACTTC. It encodes CASSLSVPGETGNYEQYF.

The CDR3 here is CASSLVTLSEAFF. The CDR3 DNA reads TGTGCCAGCAGCTTAGTGACGCTTTCAGAAGCTTTCTTT. The chain links TRBV7-2 to TRBJ1-1; D not resolved. The CDR3 sequence is 13 residues long. With 1 base removed from V and 8 bases from J, the gap between germline ends came to 11 bases. CDR1 is SGHTA and CDR2 is FQGNSA in the germline V gene.

This rearrangement joins TRBV27 to TRBJ2-1; 15 positions match TRBD2. The trim removed 3 bases at V and 9 bases at J, leaving 3 bases unmatched. The CDR3 length is 15 residues. Germline CDR1 MNHEY, CDR2 SMNVEV (reference sequence). DNA for the CDR3: TGTGCCAGCAGTTTGGGACTAGCGGGGGGCGGTGAGCAGTTCTTC. Encoded protein: CASSLGLAGGGEQFF.

There are a few counts of this clonotype. The chain carries TRBV19 and TRBJ2-3; 7 bases agree with TRBD1. Germline values: CDR1 LNHDA, CDR2 SQIVND (reference sequence). With 5 bases clipped from V and 5 bases from J, the junction kept 4 bases outside the gene matches. The CDR3 is 13 residues long. The CDR3 DNA follows: TGTGCCAGTAGTTTCAACAGGGGAGATACGCAGTATTTT. Protein: CASSFNRGDTQYF.

The genes are TRBV20-1 and TRBJ2-5; 8 nucleotides agree with TRBD1. After removal of 7 bases from V and 2 bases from J, the junction contained 0 bases not matched to a gene. The V gene's germline CDR1 is DFQATT and CDR2 SNEGSKA (reference sequence). This CDR3 comprises 11 residues. This CDR3 is CSGTGQETQYF. CDR3 nucleotide sequence: TGCAGTGGGACAGGGCAAGAGACCCAGTACTTC.

The V call is TRBV27, the J call TRBJ1-6; 7 positions match TRBD1. Germline V gene data show CDR1 as MNHEY and CDR2 as SMNVEV (reference sequence). The V gene end was trimmed by 3 bases and the J gene end by 2 bases; junction bases not matched to a gene: 7. CDR3 length equals 17 residues. CDR3 sequence (DNA): TGTGCCAGCAGTTTGGGTAGGGGGCGGACCTATAATTCACCCCTCCACTTT. Amino acids: CASSLGRGRTYNSPLHF.

This clonotype was seen more than once but under ten times. J is TRBJ2-7 and V is TRBV29-1, with 9 bases that match TRBD1. This CDR3 spans 11 amino acids. Germline V gene data show CDR1 as SQVTM and CDR2 as ANQGSEA. With 4 bases clipped from V and 5 bases from J, the junction kept 0 bases outside the gene matches. The CDR3 DNA sequence: TGCAGCGTTGGGACAGGGGACGAGCAGTACTTC. Amino acid sequence: CSVGTGDEQYF.

The rearrangement links TRBV28 to TRBJ2-4; 7 bases line up with TRBD2. The CDR3 totals 14 residues. The germline gives CDR1 MDHEN, CDR2 SYDVKM. The V segment lost 4 bases and the J segment 3 bases; nucleotides outside the gene matches: 3. CDR3 coding DNA: TGTGCCAGCAGTTGGACTAGAGTCAAAAACATTCAGTACTTC. Translating it yields CASSWTRVKNIQYF.

This clonotype was detected ten times or more. V and J are TRBV5-5 and TRBJ2-3; 7 nucleotides line up with TRBD1. V was clipped by 3 bases and J by 1 base; unmatched bases: 2. CDR3 length: 14 amino acids. Germline V gene lookup returns CDR1 SGHKS and CDR2 YYEKEE (reference sequence). CDR3 sequence: CASSSGQGTDTQYF. The CDR3 DNA reads TGTGCCAGCAGCTCCGGACAGGGCACAGATACGCAGTATTTT.

The chain recombines TRBV28 with TRBJ1-1; the D gene is possibly TRBD1 (6 bases). The CDR3 runs to 14 residues. The V and J ends lost 4 bases and 6 bases respectively, with 15 bases between them. Germline V CDR1 and CDR2: MDHEN, SYDVKM. The CDR3 loop is CASSSPSGGAEAFF. The CDR3 DNA sequence: TGTGCCAGCAGTTCCCCCTCGGGGGGCGCTGAAGCTTTCTTT.

This clonotype was detected many times. The chain joins TRBV29-1 to TRBJ1-4; D is unclear. Germline loops: CDR1 SQVTM, CDR2 ANQGSEA. Trimming stripped 3 bases from V and 5 bases from J, with 10 bases between. The CDR3 totals 13 residues. The chain's CDR3 is CSVEDSWNEKLFF. The CDR3 bases are TGCAGCGTTGAGGACTCCTGGAATGAAAAACTGTTTTTT.

J is TRBJ1-2 and V is TRBV15; unclear D gene. CDR3 length equals 12 residues. The germline gives CDR1 LNHNV, CDR2 YYDKDF (reference sequence). Trimming left V 0 bases short and J 3 bases short, with 2 bases between. This CDR3 is CATSRDDYGYTF. CDR3 DNA: TGTGCCACCAGCAGAGATGACTATGGCTACACCTTC.

This clonotype was seen more than once but under ten times. The V call is TRBV6-6, the J call TRBJ1-2; D not certain. The CDR3 has 16 amino acids. Germline CDR1 is MNHNY and CDR2 is SVGAGI (reference sequence). V lost 6 bases and J lost 0, with 17 bases in between. The CDR3 DNA reads as TGTGCCAGCAGCCCCGCCGTAGGAGCAGCTAACTATGGCTACACCTTC. Residues: CASSPAVGAANYGYTF.

The chain is built from TRBV9 and TRBJ1-4, with 8 nucleotides matching TRBD1. Germline assignment: CDR1 SGDLS and CDR2 YYNGEE. This CDR3 region has 15 residues. The V gene end was trimmed by 3 bases and the J gene end by 6 bases; junction bases not matched to a gene: 7. CDR3 loop: CASSDGTGRHEKLFF. In DNA form, the CDR3 reads TGTGCCAGCAGCGACGGGACAGGCCGCCATGAAAAACTGTTTTTT.